The 20 T cell receptor beta chains below all came from one sample that was sequenced in a study of T cell repertoires in aging, cancer and after chemotherapy. A mixed TRB-A/B primer pool amplified rearranged TRB by multiplex touch-down PCR. TCRdb analysed the multiplex PCR reads with MiXCR anew, one entry per CDR3 protein. Of thousands of distinct CDR3 sequences in the sample, approximately 30% were seen once. The template was genomic DNA from peripheral blood, not RNA. The source material was blood. The receptors shown here come from a human donor with a solid tumor.

J is TRBJ2-6 and V is TRBV7-9, with 12 nucleotides matching TRBD1. From germline, CDR1 is SEHNR and CDR2 FQNEAQ (reference sequence). J was trimmed by 4 bases and V by 3 bases; bases with no gene match: 13. This CDR3 region has 20 residues. Here the CDR3 DNA reads TGTGCCAGCAGCTTCTTTCCGGGACAGGGGGCGCAATCCGGGGCCAACGTCCTGACTTTC. Amino acids: CASSFFPGQGAQSGANVLTF.

As to this clonotype: The junction departs from germline at one end; a sequencing error may be responsible. The rearrangement joins TRBV12-3 or TRBV12-4 to TRBJ2-1; TRBD2 might be the D (5 bases). CDR3 length equals 15 residues. In DNA form, the CDR3 reads TGTGCCAGCAGTCTAGCTAAAGGGTCCTACAATGAGCAGTTCTTC. It codes for CASSLAKGSYNEQFF.

This clonotype is medium-sized in the sample. V is TRBV6-5 and J is TRBJ2-7, with TRBD2 matching over 8 bases. CDR1 and CDR2 (germline): MNHEY, SVGAGI. V lost 2 bases to trimming and J lost 6 bases; unmatched junction nucleotides: 6. The CDR3 consists of 14 residues. CDR3 protein: CASSYRGGGGEQYF. The CDR3 nucleotides are TGTGCCAGCAGTTACCGGGGGGGGGGCGGCGAGCAGTACTTC.

V and J are TRBV10-3 and TRBJ2-7, with 8 bases lining up with TRBD2. Trimming cost V 6 bases and J 2 bases; bases outside gene matches: 3. The CDR3 has 13 amino acids. CDR1 and CDR2 from the germline V gene are ENHRY and SYGVKD. CDR3 sequence (DNA): TGTGCCATCAGACTAGCGGTTACCTACGAGCAGTACTTC. Translating it yields CAIRLAVTYEQYF.

This chain joins TRBV27 and TRBJ1-5; D remains unclear. V shed 6 bases and J shed 3 bases, with 9 bases lying between them. The CDR3 runs to 13 residues. Germline V lookup: CDR1 MNHEY, CDR2 SMNVEV (reference sequence). The CDR3 coding sequence is TGTGCCAGCAGCACATATACCAATCAGCCCCAGCATTTT. Translating gives CASSTYTNQPQHF.

This chain connects TRBV20-1 to TRBJ2-1; maybe TRBD2 (6 bases). In germline, CDR1 is DFQATT, CDR2 SNEGSKA (reference sequence). Deletions cut 3 bases from V and 8 bases from J, with 11 bases between. CDR3 length: 12 residues. CDR3 bases: TGCAGTGCTAGGCGGGACTCTCATGAGCAGTTCTTC. Translating it yields CSARRDSHEQFF.

V usage is TRBV7-9 and J usage is TRBJ2-1; TRBD2 agrees at 9 bases. The CDR3 totals 17 residues. Looked up from germline, CDR1 is SEHNR and CDR2 is FQNEAQ (reference sequence). The V gene end was trimmed by 2 bases and the J gene end by 0 bases; junction bases not matched to a gene: 5. CDR3 loop: CASSLRTSVYSYNEQFF. The CDR3 DNA reads as TGTGCCAGCAGCTTAAGGACTAGCGTATACTCCTACAATGAGCAGTTCTTC.

The genes are TRBV20-1 and TRBJ2-7; 9 bases fit TRBD2. V was clipped by 0 bases and J by 6 bases; unmatched bases: 9. CDR3 length equals 15 residues. Looked up from germline, CDR1 is DFQATT and CDR2 is SNEGSKA (reference sequence). CDR3 residues: CSARDVAGGPGEQYF. CDR3 DNA: TGCAGTGCTAGAGATGTGGCGGGAGGGCCGGGCGAGCAGTACTTC.

This clonotype has just a few counts. The rearrangement uses TRBV6-5 and TRBJ1-1, with 7 bases identical to TRBD1. This CDR3 has 21 residues. The junction had 25 bases not matched to a gene; V was cut back by 1 base and J by 5 bases. Germline CDR1 MNHEY, CDR2 SVGAGI. CDR3 in DNA: TGTGCCAGCAGTTACTTCCGCCCACAGGGGCGGGGGGTGAGAGGGGTTACTGAAGCTTTCTTT. It yields the protein CASSYFRPQGRGVRGVTEAFF.

This clonotype was recorded a few times. This sequence joins TRBV12-3 or TRBV12-4 and TRBJ1-3; D is ambiguous. The V gene lost 5 bases and the J gene lost 2 bases, with 10 bases spanning the gap. This CDR3 spans 14 amino acids. The CDR3 DNA reads as TGTGCCAGCAGTCGTGGGGAGACTGGAAACACCATATATTTT. The encoded protein is CASSRGETGNTIYF.

The table lists this clonotype with a few counts. The chain couples TRBV10-3 to TRBJ2-7, with D unresolved. Germline loops: CDR1 ENHRY, CDR2 SYGVKD. CDR3 length equals 13 residues. V lost 7 bases and J lost 3, with 13 bases in between. The CDR3 is CAINGRESYEQYF. The CDR3 DNA is TGTGCCATCAACGGAAGGGAAAGCTACGAGCAGTACTTC.

The chain is built from TRBV7-2 and TRBJ2-5; 13 bases map to TRBD2. V shed 4 bases, J shed 4 bases, and the junction held 12 bases outside the gene matches. Germline V gives CDR1 SGHTA, CDR2 FQGNSA. The CDR3 runs 18 residues. The CDR3 loop is CASSSRGLAGASGETQYF. CDR3 sequence (DNA): TGTGCCAGCAGCTCACGAGGACTAGCGGGAGCAAGTGGAGAGACCCAGTACTTC.

This clonotype occurred a few times. The V gene is TRBV20-1, the J gene TRBJ2-7, with D perhaps matching TRBD2 (7 bases). The CDR3 covers 15 residues. Germline V gene lookup returns CDR1 DFQATT and CDR2 SNEGSKA (reference sequence). V was pared by 2 bases and J by 3 bases, with 17 bases between. For the CDR3, the DNA is TGCAGTGCTAGACGCCCCGGGGGGCGAAGCTACGAGCAGTACTTC. Amino acids: CSARRPGGRSYEQYF.

In regard to this clonotype: A read error may be the cause here, since a much bigger clone is one base away. V is TRBV12-3 or TRBV12-4 and J is TRBJ1-5; TRBD1 might be the D (5 bases). The V end was cut by 8 bases, the J end by 6 bases, with 17 bases between. CDR3 length: 14 amino acids. As DNA, the CDR3 is TGTGCCAGCCTGTTGCCCCAGGGCGGTCAGCCCCAGCATTTT. It is translated as CASLLPQGGQPQHF.

By its share, this clonotype is large (0.1 to 1%). The rearrangement links TRBV6-5 to TRBJ1-2, with 8 nucleotides matching TRBD1. This CDR3 spans 12 amino acids. CDR1 is MNHEY, CDR2 SVGAGI, per germline. V was clipped by 6 bases and J by 8 bases; unmatched bases: 5. CDR3 residues: CASSWTGTGYTF. The CDR3 coding sequence is TGTGCCAGCAGCTGGACAGGGACCGGCTACACCTTC.

This clonotype came up a few times. CDR3 nucleotide sequence: TGTGCCAGCAGTTCTCGGGACAGGAAGTATGAAAAACTGTTTTTT. Protein: CASSSRDRKYEKLFF. The genes are TRBV6-6 and TRBJ1-4, with 8 bases matching TRBD1. Germline-derived CDR1 and CDR2 are MNHNY and SVGAGI (reference sequence). V was pared by 4 bases and J by 6 bases, with 7 bases of the junction left unmatched. The CDR3 totals 15 residues.

This clonotype was picked up a small number of times. The chain employs TRBV20-1 and TRBJ1-5; D is undetermined. The CDR3 is made up of 14 amino acids. Germline-derived CDR1 and CDR2 are DFQATT and SNEGSKA (reference sequence). Trimming cost V 3 bases and J 0 bases, with 9 bases left between them. The CDR3 nucleotides are TGCAGTGCTAGCTATGAGTATAGCAATCAGCCCCAGCATTTT. This codes for CSASYEYSNQPQHF.

The chain combines TRBV28 with TRBJ1-5; possible D gene TRBD1, 6 bases. The CDR3 covers 14 residues. Germline values: CDR1 MDHEN, CDR2 SYDVKM. V was cut by 6 bases and J by 5 bases, with 14 bases left in between. The CDR3 DNA is TGTGCCAGCAGAACAGGGAGGGTTGATCAGCCCCAGCATTTT. Amino acids: CASRTGRVDQPQHF.

The chain is built from TRBV12-3 or TRBV12-4 and TRBJ2-1, with a tentative D call TRBD2 (7 bases). The V end lost 7 bases, the J end lost 15 bases, and 22 bases lay between the germline ends. The CDR3 extends over 13 amino acids. The DNA for the CDR3 is TGTGCCAGCACCCGGGGGCTAGCGGTAACCCGGTTCTTC. Its translation: CASTRGLAVTRFF.

V is TRBV5-5 and J is TRBJ1-4; 10 nucleotides agree with TRBD1. This CDR3 has 15 residues. Germline-derived CDR1 and CDR2 are SGHKS and YYEKEE (reference sequence). V gave up 4 bases and J gave up 8 bases; unmatched junction bases: 8. CDR3 DNA: TGTGCCAGCAGCCGACAGGGGGCGAATGGAGAAAAACTGTTTTTT. This gives the protein CASSRQGANGEKLFF. Filled out from reference TRBV5-5 and TRBJ1-4, the complete variable domain reads DAGVTQSPTHLIKTRGQQVTLRCSPISGHKSVSWYQQVLGQGPQFIFQYYEKEERGRGNFPDRFSARQFPNYSSELNVNALLLGDSALYLCASSRQGANGEKLFFGSGTQLSVL.